These 3 T cell receptor beta chains share one sample of origin, sequenced in a study of identical twins. TCRdb redid the calling of the 5' RACE reads with MiXCR, one entry per CDR3 protein. The sample has about 290,000 distinct CDR3 sequences, roughly 9.7% seen once; the top ten hold around 7.1%. These data were also filed under a second study, of yellow fever vaccine responses in identical twins.

Sequencing was done on a sample of CD8+ T cells sorted from blood. The receptors originated from a woman under 30 in good health.

The chain couples TRBV20-1 to TRBJ2-2, with D possibly matching TRBD1 (6 bases). The germline V and J ends were trimmed by 5 bases and 7 bases, with 14 bases remaining between them. The CDR3 spans 13 residues. In germline, CDR1 is DFQATT, CDR2 SNEGSKA (reference sequence). For the CDR3, the DNA is TGCAGTGCTGCGGACAGAATGGACGGGGAGCTGTTTTTT. Its protein product is CSAADRMDGELFF.

The sample holds many counts of this clonotype. This chain connects TRBV11-2 to TRBJ2-7; 9 nucleotides align to TRBD2. The CDR3 consists of 17 residues. With 0 bases clipped from V and 0 bases from J, the junction kept 6 bases outside the gene matches. The germline CDR1 and CDR2 sequences are SGHAT and FQNNGV. The CDR3 protein is CASSLDGDSGSSYEQYF. CDR3 DNA sequence: TGTGCCAGCAGCTTAGACGGTGATAGCGGGAGCTCCTACGAGCAGTACTTC.

In its sample, this clonotype was seen a few times. The J gene is TRBJ2-5, the V gene TRBV9; 8 nucleotides agree with TRBD2. Germline CDR1 is SGDLS and CDR2 is YYNGEE. The V gene end was trimmed by 1 base and the J gene end by 4 bases; junction bases not matched to a gene: 9. The CDR3 spans 16 residues. CDR3 DNA: TGTGCCAGCAGCGTACCAAGCGGGAGTATCCGAGAGACCCAGTACTTC. This sequence encodes CASSVPSGSIRETQYF.